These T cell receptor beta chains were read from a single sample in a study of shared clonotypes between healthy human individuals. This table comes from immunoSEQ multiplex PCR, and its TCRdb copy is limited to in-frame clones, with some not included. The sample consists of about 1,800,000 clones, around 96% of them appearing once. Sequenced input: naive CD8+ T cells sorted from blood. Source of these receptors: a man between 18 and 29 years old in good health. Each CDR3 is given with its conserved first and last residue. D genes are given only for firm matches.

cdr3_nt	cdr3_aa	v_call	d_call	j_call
TGTGCCAGCAGGGAACGGGCCTCCAAGGAGGCTTTCTTT	CASRERASKEAFF	TRBV6-5	NA	TRBJ1-1
TGTGCCAGCAGCCAACAGGGTGCCGGGGAGCTGTTTTTT	CASSQQGAGELFF	TRBV27	NA	TRBJ2-2
TGTGCCTGGAACGAGGGGGCGCCTGGCTACACCTTC	CAWNEGAPGYTF	TRBV30	TRBD1	TRBJ1-2
TGTGCCAGCAGCGCCCACGGGGGTGATACGCAGTATTTT	CASSAHGGDTQYF	TRBV9	NA	TRBJ2-3
TGCGCCAGCAGCCAAGTAGCGGGTGGATTGTACAATGAGCAGTTCTTC	CASSQVAGGLYNEQFF	TRBV4-1	TRBD2	TRBJ2-1
TGTGCCAGCAGCTTAGGGGTGGGGCCTGTCACAGATACGCAGTATTTT	CASSLGVGPVTDTQYF	TRBV7-2	NA	TRBJ2-3
TGCGCCAGCAGTGCAGGGATCGGAGGAATGTCGAACACTGAAGCTTTCTTT	CASSAGIGGMSNTEAFF	TRBV10-1	NA	TRBJ1-1
TGTGCCAGCAGTTTGGACCCGGGGGGGGATTATAGCAATCAGCCCCAGCATTTT	CASSLDPGGDYSNQPQHF	TRBV28	NA	TRBJ1-5
TGTGCCAGCAGCCCACCTCTAGTGGGAGAGGGCAATGAGCAGTTCTTC	CASSPPLVGEGNEQFF	TRBV7-9	NA	TRBJ2-1
TGCGCCAGCAGCCCACTGACAGCCGATACGCAGTATTTT	CASSPLTADTQYF	TRBV4-1	NA	TRBJ2-3
TGTGCCAGCAGCTTAAGCGGGGGCACAGATACGCAGTATTTT	CASSLSGGTDTQYF	TRBV5-6	TRBD2	TRBJ2-3
TGTGCCAGCAGCCATCCCAGGACAGGGGCCAACGTCCTGACTTTC	CASSHPRTGANVLTF	TRBV14	NA	TRBJ2-6
TGTGCCAGCAGCTTGATGATGGCGGGAGGGCCTAACACCGGGGAGCTGTTTTTT	CASSLMMAGGPNTGELFF	TRBV5-6	TRBD2	TRBJ2-2
TGTGCCAGCAGCCCGCCAGGGGTAGGCGAGACCCAGTACTTC	CASSPPGVGETQYF	TRBV7-9	NA	TRBJ2-5
TGTGCCAGCAGTCCACCTTCCTACGAGCAGTACTTC	CASSPPSYEQYF	TRBV28	NA	TRBJ2-7
TGTGCCATCAGTGAGTCGGCCGGGTTCGAGCAGTACTTC	CAISESAGFEQYF	TRBV10-3	NA	TRBJ2-7
TGCGCCAGCAGCCAGAGGCCCGGGACTAGCGATAATGAGCAGTTCTTC	CASSQRPGTSDNEQFF	TRBV4-1	TRBD2	TRBJ2-1
TGTGCCAGCAGGCTGGGGGACACCCTCCACACTGAAGCTTTCTTT	CASRLGDTLHTEAFF	TRBV6-5	NA	TRBJ1-1
TGTGCCAGCAGCTTCCCCGGTGACGAGATTAACTATGGCTACACCTTC	CASSFPGDEINYGYTF	TRBV7-2	NA	TRBJ1-2
TGTGCCAGCAGTTACAGTCCGGGAGGGTTGGGCGAGCAGTACTTC	CASSYSPGGLGEQYF	TRBV6-5	TRBD2	TRBJ2-7
TGTGCCAGCAGCTTAGCGAAGCCCTACATGAACACTGAAGCTTTCTTT	CASSLAKPYMNTEAFF	TRBV7-9	NA	TRBJ1-1
TGTGCCAGCAGCTTAGGTATTACTGAAGCTTTCTTT	CASSLGITEAFF	TRBV7-2	NA	TRBJ1-1